Sequencing of this T cell receptor beta chain was carried out in a study of glioma-infiltrating T cells after dendritic cell vaccination. Study overall: Dendritic cells derived from monocytes and pulsed with autologous tumor lysate formed the vaccine.

The immunoSEQ assay amplified TCRB CDR3 from up to 2 ug DNA. Primers: 60 V beta forward and 13 J beta reverse. Some clones are missing from TCRdb's copy, which holds only in-frame ones; the method was immunoSEQ multiplex PCR. Of over 65,000 clones in the sample, 85% were seen once. Time point of the sample: after dendritic cell vaccination, including at tumor progression/relapse. Selection required adequate fresh-frozen tumor tissue plus more than two years' survival data. Germline V gene data show CDR1 as SQVTM and CDR2 as ANQGSEA. V was pared by 4 bases and J by 2 bases, with 6 bases between. CDR3 length: 12 residues.

This receptor was identified in a human donor with glioblastoma. Specimen: blood, collected after dendritic cell vaccination. The chain carries TRBV29-1 and TRBJ1-5; D ambiguous. The CDR3 reads CSVGDGNQPQHF. CDR3 DNA: TGCAGCGTTGGAGACGGCAATCAGCCCCAGCATTTT.